This T cell receptor (beta chain) was observed in a study of cytomegalovirus exposure and HLA in healthy donors. PCR was performed using 60 Vbeta and 13 Jbeta primers. Profiled with immunoSEQ multiplex PCR; TCRdb holds only in-frame clones, not every one. This sample lists 220,000 or so clones; its ten largest clones have around 1.1%. Looked up from germline, CDR1 is KGHSH and CDR2 is LQKENI. V shed 3 bases and J 5 bases; nucleotides not matched to a gene: 12. The CDR3 is 16 amino acids. The sequence was obtained from a girl aged 2-9 years in good health and CMV-seropositive. Specimen: PBMCs. The chain has TRBV18 and TRBJ2-5; 7 nucleotides agree with TRBD1. CDR3 DNA: TGTGCCAGCTCACCCTTTCCGTCAGGGGGTGTGGAGACCCAGTACTTC. Translation: CASSPFPSGGVETQYF.